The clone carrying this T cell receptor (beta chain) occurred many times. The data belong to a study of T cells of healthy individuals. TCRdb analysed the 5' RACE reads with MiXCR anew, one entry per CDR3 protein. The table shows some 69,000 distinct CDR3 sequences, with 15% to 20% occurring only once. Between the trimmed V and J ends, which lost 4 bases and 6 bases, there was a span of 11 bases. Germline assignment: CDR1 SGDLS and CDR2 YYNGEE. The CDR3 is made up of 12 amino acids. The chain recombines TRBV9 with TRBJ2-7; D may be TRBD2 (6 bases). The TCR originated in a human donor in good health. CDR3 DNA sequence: TGTGCCAGCAGCACCCCGGAGGGCGAGCAGTACTTC. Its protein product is CASSTPEGEQYF.